Described below is a single T cell receptor beta chain sequence and its context. The entry originates in a study of blood T cell repertoires in COVID-19. Recovered status in Cohort 3 required two negative PCRs, clearance, or symptom resolution. The CDR3 is 15 residues long. Per the germline V gene, CDR1 is LNHDA and CDR2 is SQIVND (reference sequence). V gave up 7 bases and J gave up 0 bases, with 13 bases separating them. Original analysis: Reference gene primers were amplified, and this amplification served to estimate nucleated cell counts. Assay used: immunoSEQ multiplex PCR; TCRdb lists only in-frame clones, some missing. The V and J calls and clone size come from that table; D and trimming were worked out from the DNA. The profile shows 300,000 to 400,000 clones, roughly 88% of them singletons.

The receptor's source is a man under 40 who had recovered from COVID-19. Sequenced: PBMCs or T cells enriched from blood (not recorded which). The chain is built from TRBV19 and TRBJ1-5; no firm D call. The CDR3: CASTDKPYSNQPQHF. The CDR3 region has the DNA TGTGCCAGTACCGACAAGCCTTATAGCAATCAGCCCCAGCATTTT.